This TCR beta chain was retrieved from a study of vaccination effects on CD4 cells after COVID-19. Overall study results and limits: The vaccine-induced clones of healthy vaccinees included only 1 of 255 that cross-reacted with common cold coronaviruses. Early timepoints after infection were absent, and convalescent patients were few in the study.

Clones were read by immunoSEQ multiplex PCR, and TCRdb kept only the in-frame ones, dropping some. Among 40,000 to 50,000 clones listed, roughly 70% were seen once. Points on this clone: What it recognizes is unknown.

Trimming pared 3 bases from V and 1 base from J, leaving 12 bases between. Per germline, CDR1 DFQATT and CDR2 SNEGSKA (reference sequence). The CDR3 extends over 14 amino acids. Under the ViraFEST assay, PBMC were stimulated with viral peptide pools so that antigen-specific CD4+ T cells expanded. Sequencing was performed afterwards. At the end of around eleven days of culture, CD4+ T cells were isolated. According to the study, vaccine recipients showed no prior SARS-CoV-2 infection and negative nucleocapsid antibodies. PBMC cultures contained around 2 million cells per well, 7.5 to 10 IU/ml IL-2 and 10 ug/ml peptides.

This specimen was CD4+ T cells from PBMCs cultured with HCoV-OC43 spike peptides, taken before COVID-19 vaccination. Subset defined: HCoV-OC43 spike overlapping peptide pool stimulation. The clonotype was recovered from a human donor who received a COVID-19 vaccine. The chain has TRBV20-1 and TRBJ2-5; D gene unclear. Here the CDR3 reads CSASLGGAQETQYF. Written as DNA, the CDR3 is TGCAGTGCTAGTCTCGGTGGAGCCCAAGAGACCCAGTACTTC.